The 16 T cell receptor beta chains below were found in one sample sequenced in a study of T cell clonality in common variable immunodeficiency. Measured with immunoSEQ multiplex PCR; TCRdb has only the in-frame clones, and not every one. This sample has about 60,000 clones and no singletons, with 1.5% to 2% in the ten largest. The source material was peripheral blood mononuclear cells. These receptors all stem from a person aged 18 to 70 in good health.

This clone was recorded at least ten times. The read falls 3 residues short of the CDR3 end, and the missing part is taken from the germline J gene. The chain has TRBV28 and TRBJ2-7, with D maybe TRBD1 (6 bases). The germline CDR1 and CDR2 sequences are MDHEN and SYDVKM. The CDR3 totals 13 residues. Trimming stripped 5 bases from V and 4 bases from J, with 12 bases between. The CDR3 loop reads CASSLYRVYEQYF. Partial CDR3 DNA: TGTGCCAGCAGTCTCTACAGGGTTTACGAG.

The table lists this clone with many counts. Sequencing ends 3 residues short of the CDR3 end; the germline J gene provides the rest. This chain uses TRBV5-4 with TRBJ2-4; D possibly corresponds to TRBD1 (5 bases). V was trimmed by 3 bases and J by 7 bases, leaving 14 bases between them. Germline assignment: CDR1 SGHNT and CDR2 YYREEE (reference sequence). This CDR3 has 14 amino acids. The CDR3 here is CASSSWQGTNIQYF. Partial CDR3 DNA: TGTGCCAGCAGCTCGTGGCAGGGCACCAACATT.

This clone was seen repeatedly, ten times or more. The CDR3 end falls 3 residues outside the read, so it is completed with the germline J gene. The rearrangement joins TRBV5-4 to TRBJ2-2; 8 bases fit TRBD1. V gave up 4 bases and J gave up 7 bases; unmatched junction bases: 6. Germline CDR1 is SGHNT and CDR2 is YYREEE (reference sequence). CDR3 length: 14 residues. The CDR3 reads CASSSRTGGGELFF. CDR3 bases read: TGTGCCAGCAGCAGTAGAACAGGGGGCGGGGAG.

This clone was seen ten or more times. Read coverage stops 3 residues before the CDR3 terminus; the germline J gene supplies the remainder. V gene TRBV28 combines with J gene TRBJ2-3; D might be TRBD2 (6 bases). V shed 2 bases and J shed 2 bases, with 8 bases lying between them. The CDR3 loop spans 14 amino acids. Germline CDR1 reads MDHEN; CDR2 reads SYDVKM. CDR3 DNA (partial): TGTGCCAGCAGTTTACTAGCGATCACAGATACG. Translating it yields CASSLLAITDT. In full, the CDR3 is CASSLLAITDTQYF.

This clone was observed at least ten times. The sequenced fragment ends 3 residues before the CDR3 boundary, so the rest is inferred from the germline J gene. The chain joins TRBV14 to TRBJ1-1; a possible D gene is TRBD1 (6 bases). CDR1 SGHDN and CDR2 FVKESK come from the germline V gene. This CDR3 is built from 15 residues. Trimming cost V 2 bases and J 1 base, with 11 bases left between them. CDR3: CASSQRTTGNTEAFF. The DNA read from the CDR3 is TGTGCCAGCAGCCAAAGGACGACAGGGAACACTGAA.

At least ten counts were recorded for this clone. The sequence runs out 3 residues before the end of the CDR3; the remainder is reconstructed from the germline J gene. The chain uses TRBV6-2 or TRBV6-3 and TRBJ2-3; no clear D gene. V was trimmed by 6 bases and J by 6 bases, leaving 10 bases between them. This CDR3 contains 12 residues. Germline V gene data show CDR1 as MNHEY and CDR2 as SVGEGT. The sequenced part of the CDR3 DNA is TGTGCCAGCAGCCCCGCCGGGGATACG. It translates to CASSPAGDT. Given in full, the CDR3 is CASSPAGDTQYF.

This clone appeared many times. The read ends 3 residues before the CDR3 terminus; that terminus is restored from the germline J gene. The rearrangement uses TRBV5-5 and TRBJ1-1; 8 bases are shared with TRBD1. This CDR3 is built from 13 residues. Germline V gives CDR1 SGHKS, CDR2 YYEKEE (reference sequence). The DNA read from the CDR3 is TGTGCCAGCAGCCCCGGGACAGGTCATAAA. Amino acid sequence: CASSPGTGHK. The whole CDR3 sequence is CASSPGTGHKAFF.

The sample holds many counts of this clone. The read terminates 3 residues before the CDR3 end, so the remaining end is supplied by the germline J gene. V and J are TRBV7-2 and TRBJ2-7; 9 positions agree with TRBD1. J gave up 0 bases and V 5 bases, and 5 bases lay outside the gene matches. CDR3 length: 15 residues. Germline V gene data show CDR1 as SGHTA and CDR2 as FQGNSA. This chain's CDR3 is CASSPRQGGSYEQYF. The CDR3 bases that were read are TGTGCCAGCAGCCCTAGACAGGGGGGCTCCTACGAG.

This clone was seen repeatedly, ten times or more. The DNA read from the CDR3 is TGCGCCAGCAGCTTGGCTTTCGAGACC. This encodes CASSLAFET. The CDR3 as a whole reads CASSLAFETQYF. The chain has TRBV5-1 and TRBJ2-5; D remains unclear. The read stops 3 residues short of the end of the CDR3; the missing end is completed from the germline J gene. The germline V gene encodes CDR1 SGHRS and CDR2 YFSETQ. Trimming stripped 0 bases from V and 5 bases from J, with 5 bases between. This CDR3 is 12 amino acids long.

This clone has a count of ten or more. Coverage ceases 3 residues before the CDR3 finishes, and the germline J gene fills in the end. The gene calls are TRBV29-1 and TRBJ2-5, with D unclear. The ends were cut back, 3 bases at V and 4 bases at J, with 9 bases in the middle. CDR1 SQVTM and CDR2 ANQGSEA come from the germline V gene. The CDR3 is 12 residues long. This CDR3 reads CSVDVAGETQYF. The DNA read from the CDR3 is TGCAGCGTTGACGTGGCAGGAGAGACC.

This clone was counted ten times or more. The read stops 3 residues short of the end of the CDR3; the missing end is completed from the germline J gene. The chain uses TRBV19 and TRBJ2-7, with 7 bases matching TRBD2. The V gene end was trimmed by 5 bases and the J gene end by 4 bases; junction bases not matched to a gene: 8. This CDR3 contains 14 residues. CDR1 and CDR2 from the germline V gene are LNHDA and SQIVND (reference sequence). CDR3 DNA, as far as it was read: TGTGCCAGTAGTGTACGCGGGAGAAGGTACGAG. Translating it yields CASSVRGRRYE. Given in full, the CDR3 is CASSVRGRRYEQYF.

This clone was detected ten times or more. The read terminates 3 residues ahead of where the CDR3 ends, so the germline J gene completes it. The rearrangement links TRBV6-2 or TRBV6-3 to TRBJ1-2; 8 nucleotides match TRBD1. Germline CDR1 reads MNHEY; CDR2 reads SVGEGT. V was clipped by 7 bases and J by 4 bases; unmatched bases: 5. CDR3 length equals 13 residues. The chain's CDR3 is CASTETGVYGYTF. The sequenced part of the CDR3 DNA is TGTGCCAGCACCGAGACAGGGGTCTATGGC.

Ten or more counts support this clone. The CDR3 extends 3 residues past the end of the read, so its final part is completed from the germline J gene. The V gene is TRBV12-3 or TRBV12-4, the J gene TRBJ2-2; 9 bases agree with TRBD1. There are 17 residues in the CDR3. Germline trimming cut 7 bases from V and 6 bases from J; bases unmatched to any gene: 15. CDR3: CASTLSGTGRDSGELFF. CDR3 DNA, as far as it was read: TGTGCCAGCACCCTATCAGGGACAGGGAGAGATTCCGGGGAG.

This clone has at least ten counts. Read sequence stops 3 residues before the CDR3 end, and the germline J gene provides the missing end. The rearrangement joins TRBV6-1 to TRBJ2-2; TRBD2 aligns across 7 bases. Germline V lookup: CDR1 MNHNS, CDR2 SASEGT. Unmatched junction bases numbered 4, after V lost 2 bases and J lost 1 base. The CDR3 sequence is 16 residues long. CDR3 region: CASSEWRERNTGELFF. Partial CDR3 DNA: TGTGCCAGCAGTGAATGGCGGGAGAGGAACACCGGGGAG.

On this clone itself: With the read ending 3 residues before the CDR3 end, the germline J gene is used to fill in that end. The rearrangement uses TRBV30 and TRBJ1-6, with D tentatively TRBD1 (5 bases). Trimming took off 8 bases at V and 9 bases at J, with 8 bases between the two ends. The V gene's germline CDR1 is GTSNPN and CDR2 SVGIG (reference sequence). The CDR3 contains 10 residues. CDR3 region: CALGGSPLHF. CDR3 bases read: TGTGCCCTCGGGGGTTCACCC. The whole variable domain, remainder taken from reference TRBV30 and TRBJ1-6, is SQTIHQWPATLVQPVGSPLSLECTVEGTSNPNLYWYRQAAGRGLQLLFYSVGIGQISSEVPQNLSASRPQDRQFILSSKKLLLSDSGFYLCALGGSPLHFGNGTRLTVT.

There are many counts of this clone. The CDR3 is cut off 3 residues early in the read; its end comes from the germline J gene. This chain joins TRBV13 and TRBJ2-1, with D possibly being TRBD2 (6 bases). V was shortened by 5 bases and J by 8 bases, with 16 bases between the two germline ends. The germline CDR1 and CDR2 sequences are PRHDT and FYEKMQ (reference sequence). The CDR3 loop spans 14 amino acids. The sequenced part of the CDR3 DNA is TGTGCCAGCAGCCTGGGGACTTTCAACCATGAG. Protein product: CASSLGTFNHE. In full, the CDR3 is CASSLGTFNHEQFF.